This T cell receptor (beta chain) derives from a study of graft-versus-host responses after intestinal transplantation. This clone was detected once. The V gene's germline CDR1 is LNHNV and CDR2 YYDKDF (reference sequence). Trimming took 1 base from V and 6 from J, leaving 12 bases between them. The CDR3 length is 14 residues. Produced via immunoSEQ multiplex PCR; TCRdb's table is partial and in-frame only. The sample has roughly 19,000 clones, more than 85% seen once; the top ten hold about 0.8%. The sequence was collected from a human patient who received an intestinal transplant, so some T cells may come from the graft donor. The material was PBMCs, obtained 23 days after intestinal transplant. This chain uses TRBV15 with TRBJ1-1; D ambiguous. The CDR3 DNA follows: TGTGCCACCAGCAGAGGACAAGGAGTCGCTGAAGCTTTCTTT. Encoded protein: CATSRGQGVAEAFF.